This T cell receptor (beta chain) came from a study of identical twins. This clonotype was counted a few times. A universal primer site was created by template switching, with the cDNA bearing unique molecular identifiers. TCRdb processed the 5' RACE reads anew with MiXCR; each CDR3 protein has one entry. Of 240,000 or so distinct CDR3 sequences detected, 9.5% to 15% appear once; the ten largest clones hold roughly 4%. The same data also went into a second study, on yellow fever vaccine responses in identical twins.

The clonotype originates from a woman under 30 in good health. Sequencing input: memory (CD45RO+) T cells sorted from blood.

CDR3 amino acids: CASSDPKTTNEKLFF. The CDR3 DNA is TGTGCCAGCAGTGACCCCAAGACAACTAATGAAAAACTGTTTTTT. The chain uses TRBV25-1 and TRBJ1-4; D call uncertain. Trimming cost V 3 bases and J 0 bases, with 8 bases left between them. Looked up from germline, CDR1 is MGHDK and CDR2 is SYGVNS. The CDR3 has 15 amino acids.